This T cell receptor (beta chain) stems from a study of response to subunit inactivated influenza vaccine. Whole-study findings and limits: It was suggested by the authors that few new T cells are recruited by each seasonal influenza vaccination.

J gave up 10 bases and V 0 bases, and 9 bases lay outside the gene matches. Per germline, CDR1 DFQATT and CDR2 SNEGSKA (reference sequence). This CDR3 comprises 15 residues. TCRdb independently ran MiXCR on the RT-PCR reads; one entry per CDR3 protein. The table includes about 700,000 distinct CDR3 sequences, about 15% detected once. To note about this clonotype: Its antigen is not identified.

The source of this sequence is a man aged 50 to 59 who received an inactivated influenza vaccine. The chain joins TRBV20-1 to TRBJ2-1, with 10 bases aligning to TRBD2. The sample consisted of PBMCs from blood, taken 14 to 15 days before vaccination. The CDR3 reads CSARDPQTSGVEQFF. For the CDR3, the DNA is TGCAGTGCTAGAGATCCACAAACTAGCGGGGTCGAGCAGTTCTTC.